Below are 23 T cell receptor beta chains sequenced from a single sample in a study of graft-versus-host responses after intestinal transplantation. What these receptors recognize is not known. Libraries were prepared by immunoSEQ multiplex PCR; TCRdb keeps only in-frame clonotypes and omits some of them. The table has about 93,000 clones, about 93% seen once. This specimen consisted of unstimulated CD8+ T cells sorted from spleen or lymph node cells, obtained before intestinal transplant. These receptor sequences come from a human donor who received an intestinal transplant.

The chain links TRBV2 to TRBJ2-7; 7 nucleotides match TRBD2. The germline V gene has CDR1 SNHLY and CDR2 FYNNEI. There are 15 residues in the CDR3. Trimming at V came to 6 bases and at J to 3 bases, leaving 11 bases not matched to a gene. CDR3 protein: CASSSTTSVYYEQYF. Written as DNA, the CDR3 is TGTGCCAGCAGCTCTACTACTAGCGTTTACTACGAGCAGTACTTC.

The chain combines TRBV5-1 with TRBJ1-6; a possible D gene is TRBD1 (6 bases). This CDR3 comprises 17 residues. Germline V CDR1 and CDR2: SGHRS, YFSETQ. The V end was cut by 2 bases, the J end by 4 bases, with 16 bases between. The CDR3 DNA reads TGCGCCAGCAGCTTTTTAGGACAGAAGTCATATAATTCACCCCTCCACTTT. This translates into CASSFLGQKSYNSPLHF.

V usage is TRBV7-8 and J usage is TRBJ2-1; TRBD2 agrees at 12 bases. The CDR3 consists of 15 residues. With 2 bases clipped from V and 7 bases from J, the junction kept 3 bases outside the gene matches. Germline V lookup: CDR1 SGHVS, CDR2 FQNEAQ. As DNA, the CDR3 is TGTGCCAGCAGCTTATGGACTAGCGGGAAAAATGAGCAGTTCTTC. Its protein is CASSLWTSGKNEQFF.

The chain is built from TRBV7-9 and TRBJ1-4; 8 nucleotides match TRBD1. V gave up 4 bases and J gave up 8 bases; unmatched junction bases: 12. The CDR3 loop spans 16 amino acids. Germline V gives CDR1 SEHNR, CDR2 FQNEAQ (reference sequence). CDR3 sequence reads: CASSSASRGLGEKLFF. CDR3 nucleotide sequence: TGTGCCAGCAGCTCCGCATCCAGGGGGCTCGGGGAAAAACTGTTTTTT.

The sample holds a few counts of this clone. The V call is TRBV5-6, the J call TRBJ1-1; D not resolved. CDR1 is SGHDT, CDR2 YYEEEE, per germline. V lost 2 bases to trimming and J lost 0 bases, with 2 bases between them. This CDR3 is 12 amino acids long. DNA for the CDR3: TGTGCCAGCAGCTTCATGAACACTGAAGCTTTCTTT. Amino acid sequence: CASSFMNTEAFF.

The J gene is TRBJ2-7, the V gene TRBV10-3; D ambiguous. CDR1 is ENHRY, CDR2 SYGVKD, per germline. Trimming left V 0 bases short and J 2 bases short, with 8 bases between. CDR3 length equals 14 residues. CDR3 region: CAISESADTYEQYF. CDR3 sequence (DNA): TGTGCCATCAGTGAGTCGGCGGATACCTACGAGCAGTACTTC.

This chain links TRBV5-6 with TRBJ1-6; tentative D call: TRBD1 (6 bases). Deletions cut 0 bases from V and 7 bases from J, with 8 bases between. Germline V gives CDR1 SGHDT, CDR2 YYEEEE. The CDR3 spans 14 residues. Here the CDR3 reads CASSLGQGNSPLHF. CDR3 DNA: TGTGCCAGCAGCTTGGGGCAGGGGAATTCACCCCTCCACTTT.

This clone was found a few times. This chain connects TRBV27 to TRBJ2-2; 11 positions match TRBD2. V lost 6 bases, J lost 7 bases, and 10 bases stayed unmatched. The CDR3 length is 16 residues. Germline loops: CDR1 MNHEY, CDR2 SMNVEV (reference sequence). CDR3 region: CASRSLIAGGGGELFF. The CDR3 nucleotides read TGTGCCAGCAGATCTTTAATAGCGGGAGGGGGCGGGGAGCTGTTTTTT.

V gene TRBV13 combines with J gene TRBJ2-3; D is ambiguous. The CDR3 loop spans 12 amino acids. The germline V gene encodes CDR1 PRHDT and CDR2 FYEKMQ (reference sequence). V lost 4 bases, J lost 2 bases, and 4 bases lay in between. The CDR3 region is CASSSITDTQYF. CDR3 coding DNA: TGTGCCAGCAGCTCTATCACAGATACGCAGTATTTT.

V is TRBV5-4 and J is TRBJ1-4; a possible D gene is TRBD1 (5 bases). Germline values: CDR1 SGHNT, CDR2 YYREEE (reference sequence). V shed 2 bases and J shed 4 bases, with 15 bases lying between them. The CDR3 consists of 16 residues. The CDR3 loop reads CASSFGWGGGNEKLFF. In DNA form, the CDR3 reads TGTGCCAGCAGCTTTGGCTGGGGCGGGGGTAATGAAAAACTGTTTTTT. Using reference TRBV5-4 and TRBJ1-4 for the parts outside the CDR3, the full variable domain is ETGVTQSPTHLIKTRGQQVTLRCSSQSGHNTVSWYQQALGQGPQFIFQYYREEENGRGNFPPRFSGLQFPNYSSELNVNALELDDSALYLCASSFGWGGGNEKLFFGSGTQLSVL.

V usage is TRBV19 and J usage is TRBJ2-7, with D possibly TRBD2 on 6 matching bases. Germline V gene lookup returns CDR1 LNHDA and CDR2 SQIVND (reference sequence). V gave up 3 bases and J gave up 2 bases, with 14 bases separating them. The CDR3 length is 15 residues. Here the CDR3 reads CASSIEVAEPYEQYF. For the CDR3, the DNA is TGTGCCAGTAGTATCGAGGTAGCGGAACCCTACGAGCAGTACTTC.

The chain links TRBV2 to TRBJ1-3; no firm D call. Trimming removed 4 bases from V and 0 bases from J, with 7 bases in between. Germline V gene data show CDR1 as SNHLY and CDR2 as FYNNEI. The CDR3 is 14 amino acids. For the CDR3, the DNA is TGTGCCAGCAGTGTCCCCAGCTCTGGAAACACCATATATTTT. This sequence encodes CASSVPSSGNTIYF.

This chain uses TRBV7-2 with TRBJ2-1; D gene uncertain. The length of the CDR3 is 10 residues. The V gene lost 2 bases and the J gene lost 12 bases, with 5 bases spanning the gap. The germline gives CDR1 SGHTA, CDR2 FQGNSA. CDR3 sequence reads: CASSLLGQFF. The CDR3 DNA follows: TGTGCCAGCAGCTTACTCGGGCAGTTCTTC.

The rearrangement links TRBV2 to TRBJ2-7; 9 nucleotides agree with TRBD1. J gave up 5 bases and V 5 bases, and 16 bases lay outside the gene matches. Germline V gene sequence: CDR1 SNHLY, CDR2 FYNNEI. The CDR3 covers 17 residues. CDR3 bases: TGTGCCAGCAGTTTTTATCTGCGGGACAGGGATACTAACGAGCAGTACTTC. As protein: CASSFYLRDRDTNEQYF.

V usage is TRBV11-2 and J usage is TRBJ2-7; 8 nucleotides match TRBD2. The germline V gene encodes CDR1 SGHAT and CDR2 FQNNGV. The CDR3 runs to 14 residues. After removal of 3 bases from V and 6 bases from J, the junction contained 7 bases not matched to a gene. DNA for the CDR3: TGTGCCAGCAGCTTGCCCGGGACTAGAGTCGAGCAGTACTTC. It translates to CASSLPGTRVEQYF.

The CDR3 loop is CASSQDQPWRGGEQYF. The CDR3 region has the DNA TGCGCCAGCAGCCAAGATCAACCCTGGCGAGGCGGGGAGCAGTACTTC. V gene TRBV4-1 combines with J gene TRBJ2-7; weak D call: TRBD2 (5 bases). The CDR3 is made up of 16 amino acids. V lost 0 bases and J lost 7, with 19 bases in between. Germline CDR1 MGHRA, CDR2 YSYEKL.

The rearrangement uses TRBV2 and TRBJ1-4; possible D gene TRBD1, 5 bases. Germline values: CDR1 SNHLY, CDR2 FYNNEI. This CDR3 has 15 amino acids. The V end was cut by 5 bases, the J end by 4 bases, with 14 bases between. CDR3 in DNA: TGTGCCAGCAGTACTCTGACAGCTCTTAATGAAAAACTGTTTTTT. It specifies CASSTLTALNEKLFF. Combining the CDR3 with reference TRBV2 and TRBJ1-4 gives the whole variable domain EPEVTQTPSHQVTQMGQEVILRCVPISNHLYFYWYRQILGQKVEFLVSFYNNEISEKSEIFDDQFSVERPDGSNFTLKIRSTKLEDSAMYFCASSTLTALNEKLFFGSGTQLSVL.

The V and J genes are TRBV27 and TRBJ2-7; D not resolved. Germline V CDR1 and CDR2: MNHEY, SMNVEV (reference sequence). With 2 bases removed from V and 6 bases from J, the gap between germline ends came to 11 bases. The CDR3 totals 13 residues. CDR3 coding DNA: TGTGCCAGCAGTTTAGTTTCCGGGTTCGAGCAGTACTTC. Translation gives CASSLVSGFEQYF.

CDR3 in DNA: TGTGCCAGCAGCTTTTTCCTAGCGGGAGGGGCAGATACGCAGTATTTT. Its translation is CASSFFLAGGADTQYF. The gene calls are TRBV5-5 and TRBJ2-3, with 12 positions matching TRBD2. Trimming removed 2 bases from V and 4 bases from J; junction bases left unmatched: 5. Germline V gene sequence: CDR1 SGHKS, CDR2 YYEKEE (reference sequence). CDR3 length: 16 amino acids.

The chain links TRBV11-1 to TRBJ1-6, with D possibly TRBD1 on 5 matching bases. The length of the CDR3 is 14 residues. In germline, CDR1 is SGHAT, CDR2 FQDESV (reference sequence). V was shortened by 6 bases and J by 2 bases, with 8 bases between the two germline ends. The CDR3 reads CASRRTTYNSPLHF. CDR3 nucleotide sequence: TGTGCCAGCAGGCGGACAACCTATAATTCACCCCTCCACTTT.

The gene calls are TRBV18 and TRBJ2-4; D is uncertain. V was clipped by 0 bases and J by 6 bases, with 9 bases between them. From germline, CDR1 is KGHSH and CDR2 LQKENI. This CDR3 contains 14 residues. In DNA, the CDR3 is TGTGCCAGCTCACCACCCCACAGAGTAAACATTCAGTACTTC. Protein product: CASSPPHRVNIQYF.

In this sample, this clone turned up once. The V and J genes are TRBV27 and TRBJ2-7; D possibly corresponds to TRBD2 (5 bases). CDR3 length equals 13 residues. V lost 2 bases and J lost 3, with 8 bases in between. Looked up from germline, CDR1 is MNHEY and CDR2 is SMNVEV (reference sequence). The chain's CDR3 is CASSLGLNYEQYF. In DNA, the CDR3 is TGTGCCAGCAGTTTAGGACTTAACTACGAGCAGTACTTC.

V gene TRBV7-9 combines with J gene TRBJ2-7; D perhaps matches TRBD1 (6 bases). Germline lookup yields CDR1 SEHNR and CDR2 FQNEAQ (reference sequence). Trimming left V 5 bases short and J 3 bases short, with 20 bases between. CDR3 size: 16 residues. The CDR3 sequence is CASSPYHREFYYEQYF. CDR3 in DNA: TGTGCCAGCAGCCCATACCACAGGGAATTCTACTACGAGCAGTACTTC.